The 3 T cell receptor beta chains given below trace back to one sample, sequenced in a study of T cell repertoires in cytomegalovirus infection. Via MiXCR, TCRdb re-called the reads, giving one row per CDR3 protein. The sample lists about 700,000 distinct CDR3 sequences; around 31% were seen once. These receptors have no identified antigens. Source: cultured PBMCs, taken from culture after CMV antigen stimulation. The receptor set was obtained from a human donor in good health (CMV status not recorded). Some clones in this sample may be carry-over from other donors' samples.

The rearrangement links TRBV20-1 to TRBJ2-3; D is unclear. From germline, CDR1 is DFQATT and CDR2 SNEGSKA (reference sequence). Trimming removed 2 bases from V and 2 bases from J, with 11 bases in between. This CDR3 comprises 14 residues. The CDR3 region has the DNA TGCAGTGCTAGACGGATTGACCTCACAGATACGCAGTATTTT. Translation gives CSARRIDLTDTQYF.

The chain recombines TRBV6-1 with TRBJ2-1, with 8 positions matching TRBD2. Germline CDR1 and CDR2: MNHNS and SASEGT. The CDR3 covers 14 residues. Trimming removed 4 bases from V and 5 bases from J; junction bases left unmatched: 4. DNA for the CDR3: TGTGCCAGCAGTGTCGGGGGGGGGAACAATGAGCAGTTCTTC. This translates into CASSVGGGNNEQFF.

This clonotype was seen a handful of times. V usage is TRBV7-2 and J usage is TRBJ2-2; 8 nucleotides match TRBD1. Germline V lookup: CDR1 SGHTA, CDR2 FQGNSA. V lost 4 bases, J lost 4 bases, and 17 bases stayed unmatched. The CDR3 runs 19 residues. CDR3 amino acids: CASSSRDRRLVGGTGELFF. CDR3 nucleotide sequence: TGTGCCAGCAGCTCCCGGGACAGGCGCCTTGTTGGAGGCACCGGGGAGCTGTTTTTT. Complete variable domain (other parts from reference TRBV7-2 and TRBJ2-2): GAGVSQSPSNKVTEKGKDVELRCDPISGHTALYWYRQSLGQGLEFLIYFQGNSAPDKSGLPSDRFSAERTGGSVSTLTIQRTQQEDSAVYLCASSSRDRRLVGGTGELFFGEGSRLTVL.